This T cell receptor beta chain emerged from a study of neoadjuvant nivolumab and ipilimumab in lung cancer. The CDR3 is 17 residues long. V was clipped by 2 bases and J by 2 bases, with 19 bases between them. Germline V gene data show CDR1 as SGHDT and CDR2 as YYEEEE. The method was immunoSEQ multiplex PCR; TCRdb's version includes in-frame clones alone and lacks a portion of them. The sample lists approximately 17,000 clones, 65% to 85% seen once, with around 7.3% in the top ten. The receptor was derived from an adult with non-small cell lung cancer. The chain links TRBV5-6 to TRBJ1-2, with D possibly matching TRBD1 (5 bases). Specimen: tumor tissue, collected after neoadjuvant nivolumab, alone or with ipilimumab, at or shortly before surgery. CDR3 DNA: TGTGCCAGCAGCTTAGAGGGAGGGGCTCGGTACAACTATGGCTACACCTTC. It codes for CASSLEGGARYNYGYTF.